One and the same sample provided the 19 T cell receptor beta chains below, sequenced in a study of blood T cell repertoires in COVID-19. Data came from immunoSEQ multiplex PCR; TCRdb stores just in-frame clones and leaves some out. The table includes 390,000 or so clones, 85% to 90% detected once. Specimen: PBMCs or T cells enriched from blood (not recorded which). The origin of the receptors is a woman aged 45-60 years who had recovered from COVID-19.

The rearrangement links TRBV5-6 to TRBJ1-5, with D hard to call. The CDR3 runs 14 residues. Between the trimmed V and J ends, which lost 4 bases and 3 bases, there was a span of 11 bases. The germline V gene encodes CDR1 SGHDT and CDR2 YYEEEE. The chain's CDR3 is CASSLSSNNQPQHF. The CDR3 nucleotides are TGTGCCAGCAGCCTCTCTAGTAACAATCAGCCCCAGCATTTT.

V usage is TRBV30 and J usage is TRBJ1-2, with D perhaps TRBD1 (5 bases). The CDR3 runs to 15 residues. V lost 0 bases, J lost 8 bases, and 19 bases lay in between. CDR1 is GTSNPN and CDR2 is SVGIG in the germline V gene (reference sequence). The CDR3 sequence: CAWSVLKGRVSGYTF. The CDR3 DNA reads TGTGCCTGGAGTGTACTGAAGGGGCGTGTTAGCGGCTACACCTTC.

This rearrangement joins TRBV5-1 to TRBJ1-1; tentatively, D is TRBD1 (5 bases). This CDR3 has 14 amino acids. Germline CDR1 is SGHRS and CDR2 is YFSETQ. The V and J ends lost 1 base and 5 bases respectively, with 12 bases between them. CDR3 in DNA: TGCGCCAGCAGCTTGAAGCAGGGTACGACTGAAGCTTTCTTT. Its protein is CASSLKQGTTEAFF.

The chain carries TRBV4-2 and TRBJ1-1, with D tentatively TRBD1 (5 bases). The CDR3 spans 15 residues. CDR1 and CDR2 from the germline V gene are LGHNA and YNFKEQ. Trimming took off 3 bases at V and 5 bases at J, with 16 bases between the two ends. The CDR3 here is CASSQYTTGRTEAFF. CDR3 DNA: TGTGCCAGCAGCCAGTATACAACAGGTAGGACTGAAGCTTTCTTT.

The chain recombines TRBV2 with TRBJ1-1; the D is unclear. There are 10 residues in the CDR3. The germline V gene has CDR1 SNHLY and CDR2 FYNNEI. With 1 base removed from V and 11 bases from J, the gap between germline ends came to 5 bases. This chain's CDR3 is CASSEGPAFF. For the CDR3, the DNA is TGTGCCAGCAGTGAAGGGCCGGCTTTCTTT.

J is TRBJ2-7 and V is TRBV2; TRBD1 aligns across 9 bases. J lost 6 bases, V lost 5 bases, and 8 bases had no gene match. CDR1 SNHLY and CDR2 FYNNEI come from the germline V gene. The CDR3 length is 14 residues. CDR3 in DNA: TGTGCCAGCAGTCGCGACAGGGGGGAAAGCGAGCAGTACTTC. Translating it yields CASSRDRGESEQYF.

This clone was found once. The chain joins TRBV12-3 or TRBV12-4 to TRBJ2-1; D not resolved. The CDR3 is 12 residues long. Trimming left V 3 bases short and J 4 bases short, with 4 bases between. CDR3 sequence reads: CASSLTYNEQFF. CDR3 coding DNA: TGTGCCAGCAGTTTGACTTACAATGAGCAGTTCTTC.

V gene TRBV10-3 combines with J gene TRBJ1-5; weak D call: TRBD1 (6 bases). In germline, CDR1 is ENHRY, CDR2 SYGVKD. This CDR3 region has 17 residues. Trimming shortened V by 0 bases and J by 2 bases, and 14 bases separated the two germline ends. The CDR3 region is CAISESGQGLGNQPQHF. Written as DNA, the CDR3 is TGTGCCATCAGTGAGTCGGGGCAGGGGCTGGGCAATCAGCCCCAGCATTTT.

On this clone itself: Other DNA sequences in the same sample also yield this CDR3. V and J are TRBV9 and TRBJ1-6; a weak D match, TRBD1 (5 bases). CDR1 is SGDLS and CDR2 is YYNGEE in the germline V gene. The CDR3 totals 14 residues. With 0 bases removed from V and 7 bases from J, the gap between germline ends came to 8 bases. The CDR3, as DNA: TGTGCCAGCAGCGTAGGGGGCTCCAATTCACCCCTCCACTTT. Translating gives CASSVGGSNSPLHF. The full variable domain, rest sourced from reference TRBV9 and TRBJ1-6, is DSGVTQTPKHLITATGQRVTLRCSPRSGDLSVYWYQQSLDQGLQFLIQYYNGEERAKGNILERFSAQQFPDLHSELNLSSLELGDSALYFCASSVGGSNSPLHFGNGTRLTVT.

The CDR3: CASSPPGLAGRNEQFF. The CDR3 DNA reads TGTGCCAGCAGTCCCCCGGGTCTAGCGGGGAGGAATGAGCAGTTCTTC. V is TRBV27 and J is TRBJ2-1; TRBD2 aligns across 9 bases. In germline, CDR1 is MNHEY, CDR2 SMNVEV (reference sequence). Trimming at V came to 5 bases and at J to 7 bases, leaving 12 bases not matched to a gene. The CDR3 is 16 amino acids.

The chain recombines TRBV5-1 with TRBJ1-3, with 7 positions matching TRBD1. Trimming at V came to 4 bases and at J to 0 bases, leaving 10 bases not matched to a gene. Germline values: CDR1 SGHRS, CDR2 YFSETQ. The CDR3 loop spans 17 amino acids. The chain's CDR3 is CASSTLGQLSSGNTIYF. The CDR3, as DNA: TGCGCCAGCAGCACCTTGGGACAGCTGAGCTCTGGAAACACCATATATTTT.

The J gene is TRBJ1-2, the V gene TRBV5-6, with D uncertain. CDR1 and CDR2 from the germline V gene are SGHDT and YYEEEE. Deletions cut 2 bases from V and 4 bases from J, with 6 bases between. This CDR3 is 12 amino acids long. The chain's CDR3 is CASSLSSYGYTF. The CDR3 DNA sequence: TGTGCCAGCAGCTTATCTAGCTATGGCTACACCTTC. Full variable domain (outside the CDR3, taken from reference TRBV5-6 and TRBJ1-2): DAGVTQSPTHLIKTRGQQVTLRCSPKSGHDTVSWYQQALGQGPQFIFQYYEEEERQRGNFPDRFSGHQFPNYSSELNVNALLLGDSALYLCASSLSSYGYTFGSGTRLTVV.

The V call is TRBV28, the J call TRBJ1-2, with a weak D call TRBD1 (6 bases). Between the trimmed V and J ends, which lost 5 bases and 3 bases, there was a span of 13 bases. Germline V lookup: CDR1 MDHEN, CDR2 SYDVKM. The CDR3 length is 14 residues. CDR3 in DNA: TGTGCCAGCAGTACACCGGACAGCTACTATGGCTACACCTTC. It encodes CASSTPDSYYGYTF.

This clone was recorded a few times. This sequence joins TRBV18 and TRBJ1-1, with 8 bases lining up with TRBD1. V shed 4 bases, J shed 4 bases, and the junction held 5 bases outside the gene matches. Per germline, CDR1 KGHSH and CDR2 LQKENI. This CDR3 has 14 residues. CDR3 region: CASSRDRGVTEAFF. The CDR3 bases are TGTGCCAGCTCACGAGACAGGGGAGTCACTGAAGCTTTCTTT.

The rearrangement uses TRBV4-2 and TRBJ1-1; D remains unclear. The CDR3 loop spans 14 amino acids. With 7 bases removed from V and 3 bases from J, the gap between germline ends came to 15 bases. Germline V CDR1 and CDR2: LGHNA, YNFKEQ. Here the CDR3 reads CASTPPGVHTEAFF. CDR3 nucleotide sequence: TGTGCCAGCACCCCTCCCGGGGTGCACACTGAAGCTTTCTTT.

This clone was seen only once. The chain links TRBV7-2 to TRBJ2-1; 8 bases map to TRBD1. CDR3 length: 14 amino acids. Unmatched junction bases numbered 5, after V lost 3 bases and J lost 7 bases. CDR1 is SGHTA and CDR2 is FQGNSA in the germline V gene. CDR3 region: CASSLVTGGNEQFF. The CDR3, as DNA: TGTGCCAGCAGCTTGGTAACAGGGGGGAATGAGCAGTTCTTC.

This clone showed up just once. This sequence joins TRBV7-2 and TRBJ2-1; D not certain. V was pared by 5 bases and J by 5 bases, with 13 bases between. CDR3 length: 14 residues. CDR1 is SGHTA, CDR2 FQGNSA, per germline. In nucleotides, the CDR3 is TGTGCCAGCAGCAACCCCGGCGGTCACAATGAGCAGTTCTTC. It yields the protein CASSNPGGHNEQFF.

This rearrangement joins TRBV3-1 (or the pseudogene TRBV3-2) to TRBJ2-1; the D is unclear. There are 11 residues in the CDR3. Germline CDR1 is LGHDT and CDR2 is YNNKEL (reference sequence). V was clipped by 3 bases and J by 8 bases, with 5 bases between them. The CDR3 reads CASSQLDEQFF. Written as DNA, the CDR3 is TGTGCCAGCAGCCAGCTAGATGAGCAGTTCTTC.

The chain combines TRBV7-3 with TRBJ1-1, with unresolved D. The germline V gene has CDR1 SGHTA and CDR2 FQGTGA. The CDR3 length is 13 residues. Trimming left V 5 bases short and J 0 bases short, with 7 bases between. CDR3 in DNA: TGTGCCAGCAGCCAGCAGGTGAACACTGAAGCTTTCTTT. It translates to CASSQQVNTEAFF.